The rows below give T cell receptor beta chains drawn from one sample of a study of beta chain features in type 1 diabetes. The table came from immunoSEQ multiplex PCR; TCRdb's copy has only in-frame clones and leaves some out. The sample includes about 360,000 clones, around an eighth of them seen just once. Sequencing input: naive CD4+ T cells from blood. The receptors stem from a man in his late teens or twenties in good health. Each CDR3 is given with its conserved first and last residue. Each record gives: D gene, clone size, V gene, J gene, CDR3 DNA, CDR3 protein. D genes are given only for firm matches. Not every row has a clone size; where given, it reads once, few, many or a size class.

D: .
size: .
V: TRBV7-9
J: TRBJ2-7
DNA: TGTGCCAGCAGCTTGTATCGGGACACATCTTCCTACGAGCAGTACTTC
CDR3: CASSLYRDTSSYEQYF

D: TRBD2
size: .
V: TRBV28
J: TRBJ2-1
DNA: TGTGCCAGCAGGGGGACTAGCGGCCCTTACAATGAGCAGTTCTTC
CDR3: CASRGTSGPYNEQFF

D: .
size: few
V: TRBV2
J: TRBJ2-5
DNA: TGTGCCAGCAGTGAGGGGCGGCAAGAGACCCAGTACTTC
CDR3: CASSEGRQETQYF

D: TRBD1
size: .
V: TRBV9
J: TRBJ1-2
DNA: TGTGCCAGCAGCTCCCGGACAGGGGTGGGCGGCTACACCTTC
CDR3: CASSSRTGVGGYTF

D: TRBD2
size: .
V: TRBV28
J: TRBJ2-7
DNA: TGTGCCAGCAGTTCCCCGGGACTAGCGGCCTACGAGCAGTACTTC
CDR3: CASSSPGLAAYEQYF

D: .
size: few
V: TRBV6-5
J: TRBJ2-5
DNA: TGTGCCAGCAGTTACAACTTTCAGGGGCAAGAGACCCAGTACTTC
CDR3: CASSYNFQGQETQYF

D: TRBD1
size: .
V: TRBV7-9
J: TRBJ2-1
DNA: TGTGCCAGCAGCGGGGACAGGGGGTCCTACAATGAGCAGTTCTTC
CDR3: CASSGDRGSYNEQFF

D: TRBD1
size: .
V: TRBV28
J: TRBJ2-7
DNA: TGTGCCAGCAGTCCCTACCAGGGGGCGTGGGGGCAATCCGAGCAGTACTTC
CDR3: CASSPYQGAWGQSEQYF

D: TRBD1
size: .
V: TRBV28
J: TRBJ2-7
DNA: TGTGCCAGCAGTTTCCAACTGGACAGGGGGTACTACGAGCAGTACTTC
CDR3: CASSFQLDRGYYEQYF

D: .
size: .
V: TRBV28
J: TRBJ1-1
DNA: TGTGCCAGCAGTTTAACGCGTGTCGTCAACACTGAAGCTTTCTTT
CDR3: CASSLTRVVNTEAFF

D: .
size: few
V: TRBV5-1
J: TRBJ1-1
DNA: TGCGCCAGCAGCTTGGTTTCAGGGGACACTGAAGCTTTCTTT
CDR3: CASSLVSGDTEAFF

D: .
size: .
V: TRBV7-2
J: TRBJ2-3
DNA: TGTGCCAGCAGCCTCTCAGATACGCAGTATTTT
CDR3: CASSLSDTQYF

D: TRBD2
size: few
V: TRBV5-1
J: TRBJ2-2
DNA: TGCGCCAGCAGCCTCAGGACTAGCGGGACGAACACCGGGGAGCTGTTTTTT
CDR3: CASSLRTSGTNTGELFF

D: .
size: .
V: TRBV10-3
J: TRBJ2-7
DNA: TGTGCCACCCAGGTGTTCGGGGAACTCTACGAGCAGTACTTC
CDR3: CATQVFGELYEQYF

D: TRBD1
size: few
V: TRBV15
J: TRBJ2-7
DNA: TGTGCCACCAGCAGAAGGACAGGGGTGAGCGAGCAGTACTTC
CDR3: CATSRRTGVSEQYF

D: TRBD1
size: few
V: TRBV2
J: TRBJ1-2
DNA: TGTGCCAGCAGCGACGGGACAGGGCATGGTGGCTACACCTTC
CDR3: CASSDGTGHGGYTF

D: TRBD1
size: .
V: TRBV9
J: TRBJ2-1
DNA: TGTGCCAGCAGCGTCCAACCACCCGGGACAGGGGGCAATGAGCAGTTCTTC
CDR3: CASSVQPPGTGGNEQFF

D: .
size: .
V: TRBV9
J: TRBJ2-2
DNA: TGTGCCAGCAGCGCACGGACAGCTACGAACACCGGGGAGCTGTTTTTT
CDR3: CASSARTATNTGELFF

D: TRBD2
size: .
V: TRBV10-3
J: TRBJ2-5
DNA: TGTGCCATCAGTGAGCCGGGAGGAGAGACCCAGTACTTC
CDR3: CAISEPGGETQYF

D: .
size: few
V: TRBV19
J: TRBJ2-1
DNA: TGTGCCAGTAGTCAGACTCTACTTTCCTACAATGAGCAGTTCTTC
CDR3: CASSQTLLSYNEQFF

D: .
size: few
V: TRBV5-1
J: TRBJ2-5
DNA: TGCGCCAGCAGCTCCACTCGGTACCAAGAGACCCAGTACTTC
CDR3: CASSSTRYQETQYF

D: .
size: .
V: TRBV5-4
J: TRBJ2-5
DNA: TGTGCCAGCAGCTTGGTAGAAAAAGAGACCCAGTACTTC
CDR3: CASSLVEKETQYF

D: .
size: once
V: TRBV6-5
J: TRBJ1-5
DNA: TGTGCCAGCAGAACAGGGATGGATCAGCCCCAGCATTTT
CDR3: CASRTGMDQPQHF

D: .
size: few
V: TRBV10-3
J: TRBJ2-7
DNA: TGTGCCATCAGTGATAGCCTACGGGGTGCGTCCTACGAGCAGTACTTC
CDR3: CAISDSLRGASYEQYF

D: .
size: many
V: TRBV7-9
J: TRBJ2-7
DNA: TGTGCCAGCAGCTTTAATCTCGAGCAGTACTTC
CDR3: CASSFNLEQYF

D: .
size: .
V: TRBV9
J: TRBJ2-3
DNA: TGTGCCAGCAGCCCTGGGGAGTCAGTCACAGATACGCAGTATTTT
CDR3: CASSPGESVTDTQYF

D: TRBD1
size: .
V: TRBV6-5
J: TRBJ1-1
DNA: TGTGCCAGCAGAACGACAGGGATGAACACTGAAGCTTTCTTT
CDR3: CASRTTGMNTEAFF

D: .
size: few
V: TRBV6-5
J: TRBJ2-2
DNA: TGTGCCAGCAGTTACTCGTATGACACCGGGGAGCTGTTTTTT
CDR3: CASSYSYDTGELFF

D: TRBD1
size: .
V: TRBV2
J: TRBJ2-7
DNA: TGTGCCAGCAGTGAAGGAGGGACAGCCTCCTACGAGCAGTACTTC
CDR3: CASSEGGTASYEQYF

D: .
size: few
V: TRBV30
J: TRBJ2-6
DNA: TGTGCCTGGAGTGTAGCCTCTGGGGCCAACGTCCTGACTTTC
CDR3: CAWSVASGANVLTF

D: TRBD1
size: few
V: TRBV19
J: TRBJ1-5
DNA: TGTGCCAGTGGACATCAGGGGGATAGGGAGCCCCAGCATTTT
CDR3: CASGHQGDREPQHF